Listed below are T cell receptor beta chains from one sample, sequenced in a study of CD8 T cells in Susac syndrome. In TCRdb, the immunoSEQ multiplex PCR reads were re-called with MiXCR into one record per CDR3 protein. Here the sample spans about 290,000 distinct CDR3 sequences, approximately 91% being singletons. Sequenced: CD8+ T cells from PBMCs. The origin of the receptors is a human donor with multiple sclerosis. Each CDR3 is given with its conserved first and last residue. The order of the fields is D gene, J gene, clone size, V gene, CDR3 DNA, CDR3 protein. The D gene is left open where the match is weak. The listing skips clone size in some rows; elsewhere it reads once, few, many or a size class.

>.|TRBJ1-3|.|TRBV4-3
TGCGCCAGCAGCCAAGATGTTTACGGCTCTCTAGGAAACACCATATATTTT
CASSQDVYGSLGNTIYF
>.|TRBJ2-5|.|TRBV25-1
TGTGCCAGCATTGGAGAGACCCAGTACTTC
CASIGETQYF
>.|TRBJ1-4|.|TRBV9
TGTGCCAGCAGCGTAGAATCTCTTGGGGCTGCAACTAATGAAAAACTGTTTTTT
CASSVESLGAATNEKLFF
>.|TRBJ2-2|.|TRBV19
TGTGCCAGTAGTATGGGACAGAACACCGGGGAGCTGTTTTTT
CASSMGQNTGELFF
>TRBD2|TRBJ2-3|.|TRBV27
TGTGCCAGCAGTTATCGTAGCGGGAGAGGTCTAGATACGCAGTATTTT
CASSYRSGRGLDTQYF
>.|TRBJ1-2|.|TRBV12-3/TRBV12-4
TGTGCCAGCCGGCAGGATCTAGCTAACTATGGCTACACCTTC
CASRQDLANYGYTF
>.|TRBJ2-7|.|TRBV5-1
TGCGCCAGCAGCTTAGAAAGTGTTTACTACGAGCAGTACTTC
CASSLESVYYEQYF
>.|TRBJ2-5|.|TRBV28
TGTGCCAGCAGTCCCCAGGGAGAGACCCAGTACTTC
CASSPQGETQYF
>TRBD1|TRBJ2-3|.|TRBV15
TGTGCCACCAGCAGGGAACCGGGACAGGGGCCGGATACGCAGTATTTT
CATSREPGQGPDTQYF
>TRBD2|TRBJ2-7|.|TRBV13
TGTGCCAGCCATAGACTAGCGGGAATACCCTACGAGCAGTACTTC
CASHRLAGIPYEQYF
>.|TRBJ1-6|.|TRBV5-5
TGTGCCAGCAGCCACGATTGGACCCTCCACTTT
CASSHDWTLHF
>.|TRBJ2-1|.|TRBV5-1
TGCGCCAGCCGGACCCCGGGACTGGGTTACAATGAGCAGTTCTTC
CASRTPGLGYNEQFF
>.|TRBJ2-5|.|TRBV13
TGTGCCAGCAGCCTACGAACCCCCGTCGGAGAGACCCAGTACTTC
CASSLRTPVGETQYF
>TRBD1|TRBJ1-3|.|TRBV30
TGTGCCTGGGGACCGGGACAGGGGGCAGGAAACACCATATATTTT
CAWGPGQGAGNTIYF
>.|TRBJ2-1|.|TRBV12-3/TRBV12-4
TGTGCCAGCAGCCCCCGGGCTAGCTCAGGTGAGCAGTTCTTC
CASSPRASSGEQFF
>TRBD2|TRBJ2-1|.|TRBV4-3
TGCGCCAGCAGCCCGCAAACTAGCGGAGACTACAATGAGCAGTTCTTC
CASSPQTSGDYNEQFF
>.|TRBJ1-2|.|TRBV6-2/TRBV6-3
TGTGCCAGCAGTTACTGGGGTCCAGATGGCTACACCTTC
CASSYWGPDGYTF
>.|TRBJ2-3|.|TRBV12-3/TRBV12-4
TGTGCCAGCAGCCTAGATGGGGGAGTGTCAGATACGCAGTATTTT
CASSLDGGVSDTQYF
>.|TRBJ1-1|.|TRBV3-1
TGTGCCAGCAGCCAAGATTTGAGGGGGTATTACACTGAAGCTTTCTTT
CASSQDLRGYYTEAFF
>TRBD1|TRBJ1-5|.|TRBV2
TGTGCCAGCAGTGTTGGGCCGGGACAGCCCAATCAGCCCCAGCATTTT
CASSVGPGQPNQPQHF
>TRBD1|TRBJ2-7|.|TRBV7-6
TGTGCCAGCAGCTTAGGGCCTCCGGGACAGGCCTTCTCCTACGAGCAGTACTTC
CASSLGPPGQAFSYEQYF
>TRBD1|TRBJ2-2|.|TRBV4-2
TGTGCCAGCAGTCCAGGGGGGACAGGGATCACCGGGGAGCTGTTTTTT
CASSPGGTGITGELFF
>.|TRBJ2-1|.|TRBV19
TGTGCCAGTAGTACGGAAAACAATGAGCAGTTCTTC
CASSTENNEQFF
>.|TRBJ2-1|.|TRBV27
TGTGCCAGCAGTCCGGGGGTCTATGGCGATGAGCAGTTCTTC
CASSPGVYGDEQFF
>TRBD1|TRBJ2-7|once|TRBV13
TGTGCCAGCAGCGAACCGACAGGGGGCTCCTACGAGCAGTACTTC
CASSEPTGGSYEQYF
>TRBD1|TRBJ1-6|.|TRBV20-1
TGCAGTGCTAGAGCAGACAGGGGGGATGGTTCACCCCTCCACTTT
CSARADRGDGSPLHF
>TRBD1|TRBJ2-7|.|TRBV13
TGTGCCAGCTGTATTTGGGACAGGGGGCAAGGGGAGCAGTACTTC
CASCIWDRGQGEQYF